The 22 T cell receptor beta chains below were found in one sample sequenced in a study of shared clonotypes between healthy human individuals. CD45RO-negative CD8 cells positively selected for CCR7 made up the naive population, which excluded terminally differentiated effector memory CD45RA+ cells. The method was immunoSEQ multiplex PCR; TCRdb's version includes in-frame clones alone and lacks a portion of them. The sample lists under 2,000,000 clones, approximately 94% occurring once. Sequencing used naive CD8+ T cells sorted from blood. These receptors all come from a man between 18 and 29 years old in good health.

The genes are TRBV2 and TRBJ1-1; unclear D gene. Germline CDR1 SNHLY, CDR2 FYNNEI. The CDR3 length is 15 residues. Trimming took off 1 base at V and 3 bases at J, with 12 bases between the two ends. In DNA form, the CDR3 reads TGTGCCAGCAGTGAAGTGCTCAGCGGGGACACTGAAGCTTTCTTT. It specifies CASSEVLSGDTEAFF. Drawing the rest from reference TRBV2 and TRBJ1-1, the complete variable domain is EPEVTQTPSHQVTQMGQEVILRCVPISNHLYFYWYRQILGQKVEFLVSFYNNEISEKSEIFDDQFSVERPDGSNFTLKIRSTKLEDSAMYFCASSEVLSGDTEAFFGQGTRLTVV.

V gene TRBV30 combines with J gene TRBJ2-3; D gene unclear. CDR3 length equals 12 residues. Trimming removed 3 bases at V and 6 bases at J, with 10 bases between. CDR1 is GTSNPN and CDR2 is SVGIG in the germline V gene (reference sequence). The CDR3 coding sequence is TGTGCCTGGAGCGGCGGCCCCGATACGCAGTATTTT. It translates to CAWSGGPDTQYF.

This chain joins TRBV19 and TRBJ2-1, with D perhaps given as TRBD1 or TRBD2 (5 bases each). V was pared by 3 bases and J by 9 bases, with 18 bases between. Germline values: CDR1 LNHDA, CDR2 SQIVND (reference sequence). This CDR3 contains 15 residues. CDR3 DNA sequence: TGTGCCAGTAGTATCCTAGCTGGGGCCCCCAGTGAGCAGTTCTTC. Amino acid sequence: CASSILAGAPSEQFF.

The CDR3, as DNA: TGTGCCAGCAGCTCCGCCCCGAAGTGGGAGCAGTACTTC. This encodes CASSSAPKWEQYF. The rearrangement links TRBV7-9 to TRBJ2-7; D not resolved. Germline V gives CDR1 SEHNR, CDR2 FQNEAQ (reference sequence). V was cut by 4 bases and J by 7 bases, with 14 bases left in between. The CDR3 totals 13 residues.

J is TRBJ2-3 and V is TRBV5-1; the D is unclear. There are 13 residues in the CDR3. Germline V gene lookup returns CDR1 SGHRS and CDR2 YFSETQ. Between the trimmed V and J ends, which lost 3 bases and 3 bases, there was a span of 8 bases. The CDR3 region is CASSWYVTDTQYF. CDR3 sequence (DNA): TGCGCCAGCAGCTGGTACGTTACAGATACGCAGTATTTT.

CDR3 loop: CSVSSNDRGPGELFF. Here the CDR3 DNA reads TGCAGCGTTTCCTCCAACGACAGAGGCCCCGGGGAGCTGTTTTTT. This chain uses TRBV29-1 with TRBJ2-2, with D possibly TRBD1 on 5 matching bases. Germline CDR1 reads SQVTM; CDR2 reads ANQGSEA. The CDR3 loop spans 15 amino acids. V was cut by 5 bases and J by 6 bases, with 19 bases left in between.

The V call is TRBV19, the J call TRBJ1-1; 7 bases fit TRBD1. CDR1 is LNHDA, CDR2 SQIVND, per germline (reference sequence). Germline trimming cut 7 bases from V and 3 bases from J; bases unmatched to any gene: 5. CDR3 length: 13 residues. In nucleotides, the CDR3 is TGTGCCAGTAACGACAGGGTTGACACTGAAGCTTTCTTT. This codes for CASNDRVDTEAFF.

The chain employs TRBV11-2 and TRBJ2-7, with D hard to call. V was clipped by 9 bases and J by 2 bases, with 14 bases between them. CDR1 and CDR2 (germline): SGHAT, FQNNGV. The CDR3 has 13 amino acids. The CDR3 spells CARARADTYEQYF. The CDR3 DNA follows: TGTGCCAGGGCCCGGGCCGACACCTACGAGCAGTACTTC.

V usage is TRBV7-2 and J usage is TRBJ2-7; TRBD2 agrees at 10 bases. Per germline, CDR1 SGHTA and CDR2 FQGNSA. V shed 2 bases, J shed 1 base, and the junction held 5 bases outside the gene matches. This CDR3 spans 16 amino acids. As DNA, the CDR3 is TGTGCCAGCAGCTTATCTAGCGGGAGTACTTCCTACGAGCAGTACTTC. Translation gives CASSLSSGSTSYEQYF. Together with reference TRBV7-2 and TRBJ2-7, the CDR3 gives the full variable domain: GAGVSQSPSNKVTEKGKDVELRCDPISGHTALYWYRQSLGQGLEFLIYFQGNSAPDKSGLPSDRFSAERTGGSVSTLTIQRTQQEDSAVYLCASSLSSGSTSYEQYFGPGTRLTVT.

The rearrangement uses TRBV4-1 and TRBJ2-7; 7 bases map to TRBD2. The CDR3 is 13 amino acids. The junction had 6 bases not matched to a gene; V was cut back by 5 bases and J by 5 bases. Germline CDR1 MGHRA, CDR2 YSYEKL. CDR3 in amino acids: CASSRNRGDEQYF. The DNA of the CDR3 is TGCGCCAGCAGCAGAAATCGGGGGGACGAGCAGTACTTC.

In regard to this clone: Other DNA sequences of this sample code for an identical CDR3. The J gene is TRBJ2-7, the V gene TRBV7-9; 7 bases align to TRBD1. Germline values: CDR1 SEHNR, CDR2 FQNEAQ (reference sequence). The length of the CDR3 is 12 residues. V dropped 5 bases and J dropped 7; count of bases not matched to a gene: 5. CDR3 in amino acids: CASSLGQREQYF. The DNA for the CDR3 is TGTGCCAGCAGCCTGGGACAGAGGGAGCAGTACTTC.

The V gene is TRBV4-3, the J gene TRBJ1-1, with D hard to call. CDR1 and CDR2 from the germline V gene are LGHNA and YSLEER. Trimming left V 3 bases short and J 2 bases short, with 10 bases between. The CDR3 loop spans 14 amino acids. CDR3 sequence (DNA): TGCGCCAGCAGCCAGCGATGGGGTAACACTGAAGCTTTCTTT. It codes for CASSQRWGNTEAFF.

This chain links TRBV2 with TRBJ2-5; possibly TRBD1 for D (7 bases). Trimming removed 4 bases from V and 1 base from J, with 13 bases in between. CDR3 length equals 15 residues. Germline loops: CDR1 SNHLY, CDR2 FYNNEI. CDR3 loop: CASSGGRGAQETQYF. In DNA form, the CDR3 reads TGTGCCAGCAGTGGAGGCAGGGGGGCCCAAGAGACCCAGTACTTC. The full variable domain, rest sourced from reference TRBV2 and TRBJ2-5, is EPEVTQTPSHQVTQMGQEVILRCVPISNHLYFYWYRQILGQKVEFLVSFYNNEISEKSEIFDDQFSVERPDGSNFTLKIRSTKLEDSAMYFCASSGGRGAQETQYFGPGTRLLVL.

This sequence joins TRBV6-6 and TRBJ1-5; no reliable D call. This CDR3 has 15 amino acids. Germline CDR1 MNHNY, CDR2 SVGAGI (reference sequence). The germline V and J ends were trimmed by 6 bases and 5 bases, with 17 bases remaining between them. The CDR3 bases are TGTGCCAGCAGAAACTTTATTGACTCGGATCAGCCCCAGCATTTT. Its protein is CASRNFIDSDQPQHF.

The chain couples TRBV4-3 to TRBJ2-5; D ambiguous. Trimming took 0 bases from V and 5 from J, leaving 13 bases between them. CDR3 size: 15 residues. Germline lookup yields CDR1 LGHNA and CDR2 YSLEER. CDR3 protein: CASSQEAEIRETQYF. CDR3 bases: TGCGCCAGCAGCCAAGAGGCGGAAATCAGGGAGACCCAGTACTTC.

V and J are TRBV19 and TRBJ1-1; D is undetermined. Germline V gene lookup returns CDR1 LNHDA and CDR2 SQIVND (reference sequence). V lost 0 bases to trimming and J lost 5 bases, with 7 bases between them. This CDR3 is built from 13 residues. CDR3 protein: CASSIDWETEAFF. CDR3 sequence (DNA): TGTGCCAGTAGTATAGATTGGGAGACTGAAGCTTTCTTT. Drawing the rest from reference TRBV19 and TRBJ1-1, the complete variable domain is DGGITQSPKYLFRKEGQNVTLSCEQNLNHDAMYWYRQDPGQGLRLIYYSQIVNDFQKGDIAEGYSVSREKKESFPLTVTSAQKNPTAFYLCASSIDWETEAFFGQGTRLTVV.

CDR3 sequence (DNA): TGTGCCAGCAGCAACGGACAGACAACTAATGAAAAACTGTTTTTT. Amino acids: CASSNGQTTNEKLFF. The V gene is TRBV13, the J gene TRBJ1-4; D possibly corresponds to TRBD1 (6 bases). Germline assignment: CDR1 PRHDT and CDR2 FYEKMQ (reference sequence). V lost 5 bases and J 0 bases, leaving 10 bases between the germline ends. The CDR3 loop spans 15 amino acids.

This clone was seen just once. The V and J genes are TRBV7-2 and TRBJ2-6, with TRBD1 matching 9 bases. The length of the CDR3 is 18 residues. J lost 0 bases, V lost 6 bases, and 9 bases had no gene match. Germline values: CDR1 SGHTA, CDR2 FQGNSA. The CDR3 protein is CASRAAGTGLSGANVLTF. Written as DNA, the CDR3 is TGTGCCAGCAGGGCCGCGGGGACAGGGCTCTCTGGGGCCAACGTCCTGACTTTC.

A single count supports this clone. The CDR3 DNA follows: TGTGCCAGCAGCTCTACTAGCGGGAGGGCCTATGAGCAGTTCTTC. It specifies CASSSTSGRAYEQFF. The gene calls are TRBV7-9 and TRBJ2-1, with TRBD2 matching over 13 bases. V was pared by 4 bases and J by 8 bases, with 5 bases of the junction left unmatched. The CDR3 spans 15 residues. In germline, CDR1 is SEHNR, CDR2 FQNEAQ (reference sequence).

The CDR3 is CASSMEVMNTEAFF. CDR3 bases: TGCGCCAGCAGCATGGAGGTTATGAACACTGAAGCTTTCTTT. The chain is built from TRBV4-1 and TRBJ1-1; D not certain. CDR3 length: 14 amino acids. V lost 5 bases to trimming and J lost 0 bases, with 10 bases between them. CDR1 and CDR2 from the germline V gene are MGHRA and YSYEKL.

The chain combines TRBV6-5 with TRBJ2-7, with a possible D match to TRBD1 (5 bases). CDR3 size: 13 residues. Germline V CDR1 and CDR2: MNHEY, SVGAGI. Trimming shortened V by 4 bases and J by 3 bases, and 10 bases separated the two germline ends. The DNA for the CDR3 is TGTGCCAGCAGTTGGGGCAGGCTCTACGAGCAGTACTTC. It specifies CASSWGRLYEQYF.

The genes are TRBV29-1 and TRBJ1-3; no definite D call. The germline CDR1 and CDR2 sequences are SQVTM and ANQGSEA. CDR3 length: 14 amino acids. The germline V and J ends were trimmed by 7 bases and 8 bases, with 21 bases remaining between them. The CDR3 reads CSGLDVAGEDTIYF. The CDR3, as DNA: TGCAGCGGACTAGACGTCGCCGGAGAGGACACCATATATTTT.